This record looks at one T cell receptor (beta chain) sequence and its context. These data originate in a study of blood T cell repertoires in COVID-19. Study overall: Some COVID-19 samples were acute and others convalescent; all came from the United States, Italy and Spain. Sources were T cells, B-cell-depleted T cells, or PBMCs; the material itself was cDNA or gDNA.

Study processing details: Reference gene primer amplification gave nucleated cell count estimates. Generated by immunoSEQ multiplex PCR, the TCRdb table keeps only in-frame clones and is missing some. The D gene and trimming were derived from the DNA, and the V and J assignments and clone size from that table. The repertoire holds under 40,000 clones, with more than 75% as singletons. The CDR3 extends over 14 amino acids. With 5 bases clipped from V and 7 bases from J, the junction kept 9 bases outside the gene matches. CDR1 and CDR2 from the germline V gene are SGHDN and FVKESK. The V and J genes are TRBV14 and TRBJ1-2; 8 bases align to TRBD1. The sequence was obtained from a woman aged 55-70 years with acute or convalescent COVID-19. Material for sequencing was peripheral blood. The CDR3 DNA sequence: TGTGCCAGCAGCTTCGACAGGGGTTATGGTGGCTACACCTTC. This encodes CASSFDRGYGGYTF.